The sequence of this TCR beta chain was determined in a study of T cells in Graves' hyperthyroidism and ophthalmopathy (dated by TCRdb to the late 2010s). With respect to the entire study: Peripheral blood samples were taken at the time of initial diagnosis, prior to any treatment. To identify distinguishing TCR V-J signatures, a discovery cohort of around 100 patients was used, comprising 40 to 45 with Graves' ophthalmopathy and some 60 with stable Graves' hyperthyroidism. Prospective prediction of ophthalmopathy was tested in an independent validation cohort of 18 to 20 hyperthyroidism patients and around 16 patients who later progressed to ophthalmopathy. The 100 discovery patients were randomly split 7:3 into training and test sets. The study also compared thyroid tissue and blood T-cell repertoires from over 5 Graves' hyperthyroidism patients. Following sampling, methimazole starting at 30 mg daily was given to hyperthyroidism patients, and high-dose intravenous methylprednisolone was given to ophthalmopathy patients. The paper describes TCR Vbeta CDR3 sequencing of fewer than 150 peripheral blood samples, made up of some 42 ophthalmopathy patients, some 80 hyperthyroidism patients and some 17 progressor patients.

Broader findings and caveats from the paper: During validation, the model predicted progression to ophthalmopathy a median of around 7 months ahead of onset, with 60% to 71% sensitivity and less than 85% specificity. Most expanded thyroid clonotypes (frequency above 0.001) were also found in blood, which suggests that blood repertoires may mirror thyroid immune responses. A 13 V-J signature model separated ophthalmopathy from stable hyperthyroidism, with over 85% sensitivity and 81.08% specificity in cross-validation and 80%/75% in testing. No statistical method was used to fix the sample size in advance, and group allocation was not hidden from the investigators.

Stable Graves' hyperthyroidism was defined as the absence of progression to ophthalmopathy over 18 months of follow-up. Hyperthyroidism patients were newly diagnosed, had a disease duration of under 2 months, and were aged 18 to 65 years. Any patient with an uncontrolled infection, another autoimmune disease, pregnancy or lactation was excluded. Diagnoses were established on the basis of clinical symptoms, serum thyroxine and TRAb, thyroid ultrasound, and orbital computed tomography. PBMCs were separated from 8 to 10 ml of fresh peripheral blood using Ficoll-Paque density gradient centrifugation. Trizol reagent was used to extract total RNA, and RNA quality was then checked on an Agilent 2100 Bioanalyzer. Amplification of TCR beta CDR3 regions was carried out from RNA transcripts. For the first round of RT-PCR on the TCR CDR3, the HTBI primer set was used together with the Qiagen OneStep RT-PCR kit. Libraries were constructed in a second round of multiplex PCR, after which size selection and purification were carried out. Libraries were sequenced paired-end with 100 bp reads on an Illumina HiSeq2000. The authors' pipeline ran thus. SOAPnuke was used to process the raw data, removing reads that contained adapters or uncalled bases, had a mean Phred below 15, or lacked an exact match to the constant primer or identifier. COPE v1.2.5 was used to merge the high-quality paired reads, and each unique nucleotide sequence was defined as a clonotype. MiTCR v1.1 was used to align clonotypes to the IMGT TRBV, TRBD and TRBJ reference segments. Analysis was restricted to V-J combinations with a frequency above 0.0001, which covered about 99% of repertoires. A TCS score was defined as the ratio of F50 (clonal expansion) to E x V (chaos), with BLOSUM62-based TCRdist applied between CDR3 peptides within each V-J. Welch's t-statistics and random forest reduced just over 500 V-J features to 13, which were used in a naive Bayes classifier (R e1071). The raw public reads went through TCRdb reprocessing: fastp at Q25, MiXCR clone calling, in-frame beta chains kept. All rows with the same CDR3 protein become a single entry with the most common DNA and genes. What appears here as the V and J calls and clone size reflects TCRdb's work, not the paper's. Here the sample has roughly 720,000 distinct CDR3 sequences; 15% to 20% occur a single time. About 16% of the sample is taken by the ten largest.

CDR1 and CDR2 are drawn from the germline V gene: KGHDR, SFDVKD. V was cut back by 5 bases and J by 0 bases, leaving a gap of 9 bases between them. From cysteine to phenylalanine, the CDR3 is 15 amino acids long. Kept here is only the CDR3 DNA, which spans 45 bases and is read in frame from base 1. As to this clonotype: Its antigen is unknown. The record has no base qualities; no much larger clone is one base away.

The chain is encoded by TRBV24-1 joined to TRBJ2-2; the D gene is unclear. Sequencing used blood. The TCR comes from a man aged 45 to 65 with Graves' hyperthyroidism. The DNA sequence reads TGTGCCACCAGTGGTCCGACAACGAACACCGGGGAGCTGTTTTTT. This sequence encodes CATSGPTTNTGELFF.